The clone carrying this TCR beta chain was seen just once. Its matching antigen is unknown. These data belong to a study of T cell responses to AZD1222 COVID-19 vaccine. General study points: Donors skewed white British and female; clonal diversity was possibly underestimated. Compared with day 0, the breadth and depth of the Spike-specific TCR repertoire rose significantly after two doses of AZD1222.

Only in-frame clones appear in the TCRdb table, and some are missing; sequencing was by immunoSEQ multiplex PCR. Altogether approximately 160,000 clones are present, 88% being singletons, with the ten largest covering roughly 2.1%. The germline V and J ends were trimmed by 0 bases and 3 bases, with 24 bases remaining between them. Germline V lookup: CDR1 MNHEY, CDR2 SVGEGT. The CDR3 consists of 19 residues. The sequence derives from an adult in good health. The V and J genes are TRBV6-2 or TRBV6-3 and TRBJ2-7, with D perhaps matching TRBD1 (7 bases). The sequenced sample was peripheral blood, obtained on day 0 of AZD1222 vaccination. CDR3 residues: CASSYSTKPGGGGYYEQYF. In DNA, the CDR3 is TGTGCCAGCAGTTACTCGACCAAACCCGGAGGGGGCGGGTACTACGAGCAGTACTTC.